Sequencing of this T cell receptor beta chain was carried out in a study of cytomegalovirus exposure and HLA in healthy donors (dated by TCRdb to 2017 to 2019). About the full investigation: An earlier analysis of roughly 500 of the donors reported more than 250 Gb of sequence data and approximately 110 million unique TCR beta sequences from about 179 million T cells. The study used immunosequencing to profile the T cell repertoires of approximately 630 subjects and linked those repertoires to cytomegalovirus serostatus. The genetic ancestry cluster associated with self-reported Caucasian donors included about 84% of the roughly 400 genotyped donors. Typing coverage varied by locus: roughly 629-640 donors for A, B, C, DRB1 and DQB1; roughly 520 for DQA1; about 570 for DPA1; around 490 for DPB1. An early release covering 500 to 750 HLA-typed donors comprised about 300 gigabases of sequencing data and around 80 million unique TCR sequences. A later genetic analysis took genome-wide SNP genotypes for about 55% of the 666 donors and used that subset as a discovery cohort. Besides the first cohort of 666 subjects, a separate validation cohort made up of 120 different subjects was used. All discovery cohort repertoires had been generated using a single sequencing platform. HLA typing included class I and class II loci at four-digit resolution. The later analysis used no new phenotypic data to find candidate immune exposures, relying instead on TCR beta sequences and their occurrence across donors. To predict cytomegalovirus infection status, the study combined high-throughput TCR immunosequencing, statistical association of individual TCRs with disease status, and machine learning. Donor age, sex, ethnicity and CMV serostatus were compiled alongside the repertoire data. Among almost 400 genotyped donors of the cohort, an average of around 240,000 unique TCR beta nucleotide sequences were sequenced per donor, approximately 20% of them non-productive. In a later analysis, previously published TCR beta repertoires from about 670 donors were re-analyzed and high-resolution HLA genotyping was added so that TCR occurrence patterns could be studied. The study aimed to test whether cataloging public T cell receptors could reveal signatures of past pathogen exposure. Several DR-DQ haplotypes were handled as single units for association and clustering because linkage in the cohort was strong. In an earlier analysis of 587 of the donors, high-throughput TCR beta sequencing was used to judge whether each TCR beta V gene segment behaved as functional or pseudogenic. Beyond this particular receptor, the publication reports: Cytomegalovirus status was reported to be diagnosed by the classifier with high specificity and sensitivity in both the original and validation cohorts. According to a later analysis, most CMV-associated TCR beta chains appeared to be HLA-restricted, and the HLA associations seemed to be driven largely by CMV exposure. In this cohort, only TCR beta chains were sequenced, and detectable features were limited by the absence of alpha or paired-chain data. According to a later genetic analysis, donors in an Asian-associated ancestry cluster had fewer N-insertions in productive TCRs than the approximately 700-donor mean. Linkage disequilibrium might explain the correlated functional status among segregating V segments, but an unknown experimental factor could not be ruled out. For the cohort, immune exposure information was limited to CMV serostatus. Over 15 rarely observed V segments, including chromosome 9 orphons, were excluded from the earlier analysis of about 600 of the donors because counts were too low. A further reported finding was that TCR beta sequences accurately predicted the HLA-A and HLA-B alleles for most subjects in the first cohort. A cluster of highly shared sequence variants was judged likely to represent a technical artifact of the sequencing pipeline. Assigning TCR associations to individual alleles was difficult when HLA alleles, especially DR and DQ, strongly co-occurred. Three of the identified cytomegalovirus-associated TCR beta chains were confirmed in vitro to be specific for cytomegalovirus antigens. Some IMGT-functional V segments, including TRBV6-2 and TRBV6-3, could not be distinguished by the 87-base-pair reads and were therefore excluded. According to a later analysis, TCR association rates differed among HLA loci, with DRB1 alleles showing the most associated TCRs and HLA-C alleles showing the fewest. HLA typing was unavailable for some donors at each locus, so association tests used only the typed subset. Presence/absence analyses assumed roughly uniform sequencing depth across donors, an assumption that may not hold. A total of 150 or so TCR beta chains were listed by the study as associated with cytomegalovirus. In an earlier analysis of under 600 of the donors, most TCR beta V segments were observed in productive rearrangements about 87% or about 30% of the time, broadly matching IMGT annotations. Specific HLA alleles were associated with 18,000 or so TCR beta sequences at a false discovery rate of 0.05 in a later analysis. V-gene and J-gene trimming of TCR beta chains was associated with a missense DCLRE1C variant in a later genetic analysis, and the association was replicated in an independent cohort. Across donors, most TCR sequences were observed very rarely, whereas some public TCRs were present in many individuals. In a later analysis, HLA-associated TCR beta chains showed more clonal expansion and lower generation probabilities than non-associated chains that were equally common. A later analysis reported that several top co-occurrence clusters appeared linked to parvovirus B19, influenza, CMV and Epstein-Barr virus. The authors suggested that the approach could potentially be generalized to other disease states and immunological phenotypes.

V drops 2 bases and J drops 8 bases, leaving 9 bases in between. The germline V gene sets CDR1 to LGHNA and CDR2 to YSLEER. The CDR3 starts with the cysteine, ends with the phenylalanine, and has 13 residues. Only CDR3 DNA is held: 39 bases, read in frame from base 1. The library was generated by the immunoSEQ multiplex PCR assay. A mixture of 60 forward primers for TCR Vbeta segments and 13 reverse primers for TCR Jbeta segments was used in the multiplex PCR. The CDR3 region of rearranged TCR beta genes was amplified from genomic DNA by a multiplex PCR assay. The Illumina HiSeq System was used to sequence the amplified TCR beta libraries as 87-base-pair reads. The paper's processing steps were these. A later analysis counted approximately 76 million unique TCR beta chains across the 650 to 700 repertoires, and some 11 million of these chains were shared by at least two donors. A nearest-neighbor algorithm error-corrected the raw reads and collapsed the reads into unique sequences, merging closely related sequences to remove PCR and sequencing errors. CDR3 sequences were aligned to IMGT reference sequences to assign V, D and J gene segments. For a sequence to be retained, a match of at least six nucleotides to both a V gene segment and a J gene segment was required. Rearrangements were called productive when the CDR3 lacked stop codons and stayed in frame with V and J; all others were non-productive. CDR3 was defined by IMGT convention, running from the second conserved V-encoded cysteine to the conserved J-encoded phenylalanine. The earlier analysis of more than 450 of the donors excluded sequences that lacked an unambiguous match to a single V gene segment. In an earlier analysis of 500 to 750 of the donors, V segments were called functional above 56.7% productive rearrangements and were called segregating when the between-donor standard deviation exceeded 5%. A statistical classification framework was built for diagnosing cytomegalovirus status from the catalog of TCR beta chain sequences. In a later analysis, TCR nucleotide sequences were compared against IMGT/GENE-DB human TR gene sequences so that V and J genes could be assigned. In a later analysis, CDR3 sequences and most-parsimonious VDJ recombination scenarios were assigned using the TCRdist pipeline. In a later analysis, every TCR beta chain was defined by the combination of its CDR3 amino acid sequence and its V-gene family, and reads without a unique V-gene family were dropped. As a way to deal with suspected cross-contamination and a sequencing artifact, a later analysis dropped more than 500 nucleotide sequences that were highly shared and had low generation probability. For each public chain, a later analysis derived a clonal expansion index from normalized ranks of inferred template counts within each repertoire. In a later analysis, generation probabilities were computed with a VDJ recombination model fitted to out-of-frame rearrangements, and the resulting probabilities were checked against IGoR. In a later analysis, TCR-TCR, TCR-HLA and TCR-CMV co-occurrence was scored with hypergeometric tests, and a repertoire-size bias correction was applied to TCR pairs. In a later analysis, false discovery rates were estimated by permuting HLA or CMV assignments 20 times. In a later analysis, co-occurring TCRs were grouped using DBSCAN, and TCRdist sequence similarity was added for clustering within HLA-allele-positive subsets. For co-occurrence clustering, repertoires with fewer than 30,000 or more than 120,000 public chains were excluded, along with about five repertoires with anomalous nucleotide sharing. Held by TCRdb, this immuneACCESS table contains in-frame sequences only and omits some clones. Under half of the omission traces to an unresolved V gene where checked; the cause of the rest is unknown. The V and J calls and clone size come from that table; D and trimming were worked out from the DNA. This sample has some 180,000 clones in its table, and 70% to 80% of those were observed once. The ten biggest clones cover around 3.4% of the sample.

This clone was counted once. No antigen is known for it. No clone much larger than this one lies a single base away; base qualities are absent. The cohort consisted of 600 or so healthy bone marrow donors. At the time of sampling, every cohort member was nominally healthy, though immune exposures that went unrecorded were likely present. The donor tested CMV seropositive, placing the donor among the approximately 290 seropositive members of the cohort. Each donor provided a peripheral blood sample, and peripheral blood mononuclear cells were used for TCR beta sequencing. Genomic DNA extraction from the blood cell samples was performed with the Qiagen DNeasy Blood Extraction Kit.

What was sequenced was PBMCs. The sequence links TRBV4-3 to TRBJ1-4; no confident D gene assignment can be made. This clonotype was sampled from a woman in her sixties or seventies in good health and CMV-seropositive. At the DNA level, the sequence is TGCGCCAGCAGCCAAAATAGCTGGGAAAAACTGTTTTTT. Translated, this gives CASSQNSWEKLFF.